The 9 T cell receptor beta chains given below trace back to one sample, sequenced in a study of blood T cell repertoires in COVID-19. The table came from immunoSEQ multiplex PCR; TCRdb's copy has only in-frame clones and leaves some out. The sample lists about 170,000 clones, 75% to 90% occurring once. What was sequenced was PBMCs or T cells enriched from blood (not recorded which). Receptor source: a woman in her late teens or twenties who had recovered from COVID-19.

The chain couples TRBV4-1 to TRBJ1-1; TRBD1 matches at 10 bases. This CDR3 is built from 17 residues. The germline V gene has CDR1 MGHRA and CDR2 YSYEKL. With 2 bases clipped from V and 0 bases from J, the junction kept 6 bases outside the gene matches. CDR3 region: CASSQRQGALMNTEAFF. In nucleotides, the CDR3 is TGCGCCAGCAGCCAACGACAGGGGGCACTCATGAACACTGAAGCTTTCTTT.

V usage is TRBV19 and J usage is TRBJ2-1, with TRBD2 identical over 10 bases. Germline loops: CDR1 LNHDA, CDR2 SQIVND (reference sequence). With V trimmed by 6 bases and J by 0 bases, 11 bases remained unmatched. The CDR3 contains 18 residues. The CDR3 DNA follows: TGTGCCAGTAGCCGTCTAGCGGGAGAGGGGAGCTCCTACAATGAGCAGTTCTTC. It specifies CASSRLAGEGSSYNEQFF.

CDR3 nucleotides: TGTGCCAGCAGCCGGGAAATGACAGGAGAGAACACCGGGGAGCTGTTTTTT. This gives the protein CASSREMTGENTGELFF. The genes are TRBV11-2 and TRBJ2-2, with D possibly being TRBD1 (6 bases). Between the trimmed V and J ends, which lost 5 bases and 1 base, there was a span of 17 bases. Per the germline V gene, CDR1 is SGHAT and CDR2 is FQNNGV. The CDR3 is 17 amino acids.

CDR3 nucleotides: TGTGCCAGCAGCTTAGCAGGGGGCGGGGAGACCCAGTACTTC. Translated, it gives CASSLAGGGETQYF. The V and J genes are TRBV7-3 and TRBJ2-5; 8 bases align to TRBD1. Per germline, CDR1 SGHTA and CDR2 FQGTGA. This CDR3 is built from 14 residues. V trimming: 2 bases; J trimming: 5 bases; junction bases outside the gene matches: 4.

This chain joins TRBV27 and TRBJ2-7, with D perhaps matching TRBD2 (6 bases). Per the germline V gene, CDR1 is MNHEY and CDR2 is SMNVEV (reference sequence). V lost 6 bases and J lost 6, with 15 bases in between. The CDR3 runs 13 residues. CDR3 in DNA: TGTGCCAGCAGCCCCGGAGGGCCCCGCGAGCAGTACTTC. Encoded protein: CASSPGGPREQYF.

The chain joins TRBV28 to TRBJ1-6, with TRBD1 matching over 11 bases. The CDR3 runs to 14 residues. The V gene end was trimmed by 7 bases and the J gene end by 10 bases; junction bases not matched to a gene: 6. CDR1 is MDHEN, CDR2 SYDVKM, per germline. The CDR3 region is CASTTGQGASPLHF. The CDR3 nucleotides read TGTGCCAGCACCACAGGACAGGGGGCCTCACCCCTCCACTTT.

This chain links TRBV11-2 with TRBJ2-1, with a tentative D call TRBD1 (5 bases). Germline CDR1 is SGHAT and CDR2 is FQNNGV. Trimming took off 1 base at V and 2 bases at J, with 9 bases between the two ends. The CDR3 totals 15 residues. CDR3 residues: CASSLGGTTYNEQFF. The CDR3 DNA reads as TGTGCCAGCAGCTTAGGGGGCACCACCTACAATGAGCAGTTCTTC.

This chain connects TRBV7-9 to TRBJ2-7, with 10 bases lining up with TRBD1. J lost 1 base, V lost 5 bases, and 5 bases had no gene match. The CDR3 is 15 amino acids. Germline values: CDR1 SEHNR, CDR2 FQNEAQ (reference sequence). CDR3 protein: CASSRDRGRSYEQYF. CDR3 in DNA: TGTGCCAGCAGCAGGGACAGGGGTAGGTCCTACGAGCAGTACTTC.

The CDR3: CASSIGGPGNSYEQYF. CDR3 nucleotides: TGTGCCAGTAGTATAGGAGGCCCGGGTAACTCCTACGAGCAGTACTTC. This sequence joins TRBV19 and TRBJ2-7; no firm D call. V lost 1 base and J lost 0, with 13 bases in between. Germline V gene lookup returns CDR1 LNHDA and CDR2 SQIVND (reference sequence). CDR3 length equals 16 residues. Supplemented by reference TRBV19 and TRBJ2-7, the full variable domain reads DGGITQSPKYLFRKEGQNVTLSCEQNLNHDAMYWYRQDPGQGLRLIYYSQIVNDFQKGDIAEGYSVSREKKESFPLTVTSAQKNPTAFYLCASSIGGPGNSYEQYFGPGTRLTVT.